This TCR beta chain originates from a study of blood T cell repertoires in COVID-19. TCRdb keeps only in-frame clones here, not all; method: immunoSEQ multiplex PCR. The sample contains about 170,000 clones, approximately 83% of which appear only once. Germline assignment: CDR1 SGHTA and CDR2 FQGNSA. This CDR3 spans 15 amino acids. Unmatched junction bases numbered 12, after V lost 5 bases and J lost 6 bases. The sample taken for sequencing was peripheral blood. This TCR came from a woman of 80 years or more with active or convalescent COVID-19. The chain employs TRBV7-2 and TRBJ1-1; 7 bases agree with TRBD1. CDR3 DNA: TGTGCCAGCAGCCGTAGAGGGGGCCAGGGCGCTGAAGCTTTCTTT. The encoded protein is CASSRRGGQGAEAFF.